This T cell receptor beta chain was retrieved from a study of tumor-infiltrating lymphocytes in primary liver carcinoma. Across the whole study: The tumors, T1-T3 N0M0 lesions, were about 4.2 to 11 cm across. Study-wide results and limits: Tumor specimens were characterized by a significantly higher top-250-clone fraction than blood (p = 0.039). Pairs of tumor regions overlapped more than tumor-adjacent and tumor-blood pairs did.

Extraction of RNA together with DNA used about 20-34 mg of unsorted bulk tissue. This clonotype was seen ten or more times. What it recognizes is unknown. Reverse transcription of around 500 ng total RNA with a constant-region primer produced TCR beta cDNA. Slightly modified ARM-PCR with three nested multiplex PCR rounds yielded TCR beta libraries. TRBV1-TRBV30 forward primers paired with a C-beta reverse primer were used in the first two PCR rounds, which ran roughly 10 cycles each. A single record per CDR3 protein comes from TCRdb applying MiXCR to the multiplex PCR reads. The table has more than 100,000 distinct CDR3 sequences, around 70% seen once. The CDR3 runs to 14 residues. Germline loops: CDR1 MRHNA, CDR2 SNTAGT. V lost 3 bases, J lost 0 bases, and 6 bases lay in between.

Sequencing was performed on tumor-adjacent normal liver tissue. V gene TRBV6-4 combines with J gene TRBJ2-1; D gene uncertain. The receptor was isolated from a woman aged 55-70 years with primary liver carcinoma and hepatitis B virus infection. CDR3 coding DNA: TGTGCCAGCAGTGATATGAGCTCCTACAATGAGCAGTTCTTC. Translated: CASSDMSSYNEQFF.